This TCR beta chain was sequenced in a study of long-term antiretroviral therapy in people with HIV. Details on this clone: Its antigen is not known.

Assay version v3.0 of immunoSEQ was used, and it was run at survey level. The sequencing target was about 35,000-55,000 T-cell genomes per sample. Method: immunoSEQ multiplex PCR; TCRdb's copy keeps in-frame clones and lacks some. This sample has about 33,000 clones, with around 97% found just once. Study-level results: Although diversity increased after ART, it remained lower than in transplant donor controls.

Sequencing used unsorted PBMCs, obtained 6.9 years after starting antiretroviral therapy. The TCR comes from a man in his thirties or forties with HIV.

The CDR3 DNA follows: TGTGCCTGGAGTGTAAGGTGGGCGGCGGGTATGTTCGATCAGCCCCAGCATTTT. It is translated as CAWSVRWAAGMFDQPQHF. The chain carries TRBV30 and TRBJ1-5; D ambiguous. The germline V and J ends were trimmed by 0 bases and 5 bases, with 23 bases remaining between them. CDR3 length: 18 amino acids. CDR1 and CDR2 (germline): GTSNPN, SVGIG (reference sequence).